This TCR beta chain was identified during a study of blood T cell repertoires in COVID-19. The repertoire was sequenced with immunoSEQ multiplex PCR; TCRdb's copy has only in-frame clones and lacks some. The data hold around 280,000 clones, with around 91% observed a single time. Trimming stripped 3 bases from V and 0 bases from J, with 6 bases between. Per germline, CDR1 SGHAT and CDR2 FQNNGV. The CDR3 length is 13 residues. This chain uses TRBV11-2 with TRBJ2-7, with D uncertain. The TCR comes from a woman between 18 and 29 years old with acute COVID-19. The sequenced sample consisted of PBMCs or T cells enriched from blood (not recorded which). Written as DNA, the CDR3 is TGTGCCAGCAGCTTTCGCGGCTCCTACGAGCAGTACTTC. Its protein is CASSFRGSYEQYF. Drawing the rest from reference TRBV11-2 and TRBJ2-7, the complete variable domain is EAGVAQSPRYKIIEKRQSVAFWCNPISGHATLYWYQQILGQGPKLLIQFQNNGVVDDSQLPKDRFSAERLKGVDSTLKIQPAKLEDSAVYLCASSFRGSYEQYFGPGTRLTVT.